This paragraph reports one TCR beta chain. Per germline, CDR1 SQVTM and CDR2 ANQGSEA. The CDR3 contains 13 residues. Between the trimmed V and J ends, which lost 1 base and 1 base, there was a span of 8 bases. Repertoires were generated with immunoSEQ multiplex PCR, while TCRdb's copy carries only in-frame clones and drops some. The sample has 15,000 to 20,000 clones, around nine tenths seen once. The record originates from a study of blood T cell repertoires in COVID-19. Background on the study: Sources were T cells, B-cell-depleted T cells, or PBMCs; the material itself was cDNA or gDNA.

This clonotype was sampled from a human donor in a cohort sampled during active COVID-19. This sequence joins TRBV29-1 and TRBJ2-7; D may be TRBD1 (6 bases). Sequencing was done on a sample of peripheral blood. CDR3 sequence (DNA): TGCAGCGTTGAAGCACAGGGATCCTACGAGCAGTACTTC. Its protein is CSVEAQGSYEQYF.